This T cell receptor (beta chain) was obtained from a study of CD8+ T cells in alopecia areata. The CDR3 loop spans 13 amino acids. The J segment lost 5 bases and the V segment lost 4 bases, leaving 1 base of the junction unmatched. CDR1 and CDR2 (germline): MNHEY, SMNVEV (reference sequence). As for treatment: oral pan-JAK inhibitor, 5-10 mg twice daily. Reverse transcription of extracted RNA yielded cDNA, which provided the sequencing template. Sequencing was performed with immunoSEQ multiplex PCR; in TCRdb, only in-frame clones are kept and a portion is missing. The sample has more than 90,000 clones; approximately 52% are singletons.

The chain joins TRBV27 to TRBJ1-2, with TRBD1 matching 10 bases. Source: CD8+ T cells sorted from blood, taken at week 4, from a patient treated with tofacitinib. This clonotype was sampled from a human donor with alopecia areata. CDR3 sequence reads: CASSSGQGYGYTF. The DNA for the CDR3 is TGTGCCAGCAGTTCGGGACAGGGGTATGGCTACACCTTC.